This T cell receptor (beta chain) was identified in a study of PD-1 blockade in classical Hodgkin lymphoma (dated by TCRdb to the early 2020s). General notes on the study: Nivolumab dosing was 3 mg/kg intravenously every 2 weeks, continuing until either disease progression or unacceptable toxicity. The study used CyTOF and TCR beta sequencing to define a peripheral blood immune signature of response to PD-1 blockade in classical Hodgkin lymphoma. Broad study findings and their caveats: Lower diversity was observed in patients in whom nivolumab was started less than 1 year after ASCT, and these patients were excluded from later analyses so that confounding by immune reconstitution would be avoided. Only a single clinical trial cohort was studied, and what caused the repertoire differences, possibly disease activity or prior therapy, remained undefined. Among trial patients, those achieving complete response had baseline diversity similar to that of newly diagnosed patients, while diversity was significantly lower in partial responders and progressors. Newly diagnosed patients were reported to have lower baseline TCR diversity than healthy donors, and relapsed/refractory patients were reported to have lower baseline TCR diversity still. A significant rise by C4D1 was seen in CD4+ but not CD8+ TCR diversity (p=0.0027 vs p=0.16), with the rise being most apparent in complete responders (p=0.02).

The Qiagen DNeasy kit was used to extract genomic DNA both from unsorted PBMCs and from the negatively selected CD4+ and CD8+ fractions. TCR beta CDR3 regions were subjected to amplification by immunoSEQ multiplex PCR with primers that anneal to V and J segments. A synthetic immune receptor repertoire was used to minimize amplification bias, and remaining bias was computationally removed after sequencing. On the authors' methods: Repertoire diversity was quantified as the Shannon entropy index using custom Python scripts. Unsorted, CD4+ and CD8+ repertoires were analyzed separately, except in combined analyses where CD4+ and CD8+ sequences were merged in silico. Clonal expansion was defined as at least a 2-fold frequency increase after treatment relative to C1D1, with a pseudocount of 0.5 for undetected baseline clones. Singleton clones were defined as clones with 0 or 1 copy at C1D1, and non-singleton clones were defined as clones with 2 or more copies. By matching protein sequences in sorted samples from the same patient, clones expanded in unsorted samples were annotated as CD4+, CD8+ or unknown. Diversity changes from C1D1 to C4D1 were tested in paired samples using Wilcoxon tests. TCRdb retrieved this table from immuneACCESS and kept in-frame rearrangements only. Not all clones are present; in checked studies, unresolved V genes account for under half, and no reason is known for the remainder. Clone size and V and J calls were adopted from that table, with D and trimming inferred from the DNA. The sample table contains tens of thousands of clones; only one count was recorded for around nine tenths of them. Jointly, the top ten make up 6.5% to 9.5% of the sample.

The V end loses 1 base and the J end loses 0 bases, and a stretch of 8 bases separates them. For CDR1 and CDR2, the germline V gene (reference sequence) lists SEHNR and FQNEAQ. CDR3 length: 15 amino acids, cysteine to phenylalanine. Only CDR3 DNA is held: 45 bases, read in frame from base 1. Per the publication, the time point label means: cycle 4 day 1 (C4D1), after less than 7 weeks of nivolumab. Every trial patient had relapsed following autologous stem cell transplantation, and prior brentuximab vedotin exposure was what differed among cohorts A, B and C. The trial cohort included 56 patients with relapsed/refractory classical Hodgkin lymphoma, and each patient had a best overall response of complete response, partial response or progressive disease. Single-agent nivolumab was administered to trial patients in the multi-cohort phase II CheckMate 205 trial. Best overall response was determined by an independent review committee according to the 2007 International Working Group response criteria. PBMCs from the trial were collected at three points: immediately before nivolumab initiation (C1D1), and during therapy at cycle 2 day 1 and cycle 4 day 1. Peripheral blood was collected in 8 mL Vacutainer Cell Preparation Tubes, from which PBMCs were isolated by centrifugation and then cryopreserved.

A word on this clone: No cognate antigen has been identified for it. Per-nucleotide qualities are absent, and no much larger clonotype sits a single base away.

The origin of this receptor is a human donor with classical Hodgkin lymphoma. In this chain, TRBV7-9 is recombined with TRBJ2-3; matching of 6 bases hints at TRBD2 as the D gene. Sequencing used peripheral blood mononuclear cells (PBMCs), obtained before the fourth cycle of nivolumab. CDR3 reads: CASSLGGTSTDTQYF. The sequence in DNA is TGTGCCAGCAGCTTAGGCGGGACTAGCACAGATACGCAGTATTTT.